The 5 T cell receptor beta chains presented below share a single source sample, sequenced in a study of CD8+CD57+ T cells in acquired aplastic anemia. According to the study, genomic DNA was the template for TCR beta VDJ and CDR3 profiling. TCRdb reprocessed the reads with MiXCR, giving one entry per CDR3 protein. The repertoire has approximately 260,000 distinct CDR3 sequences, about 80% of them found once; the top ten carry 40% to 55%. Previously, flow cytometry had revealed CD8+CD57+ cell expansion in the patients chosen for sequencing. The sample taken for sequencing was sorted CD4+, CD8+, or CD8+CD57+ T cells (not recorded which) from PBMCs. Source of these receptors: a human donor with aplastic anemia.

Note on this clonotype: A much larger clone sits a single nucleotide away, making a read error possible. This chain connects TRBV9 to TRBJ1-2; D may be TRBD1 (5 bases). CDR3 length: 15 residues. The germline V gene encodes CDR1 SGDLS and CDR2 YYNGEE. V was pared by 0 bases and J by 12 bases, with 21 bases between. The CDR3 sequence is CASSVGRQSTDTHTF. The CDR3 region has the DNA TGTGCCAGCAGCGTAGGGAGACAGAGCACAGATACGCACACCTTC.

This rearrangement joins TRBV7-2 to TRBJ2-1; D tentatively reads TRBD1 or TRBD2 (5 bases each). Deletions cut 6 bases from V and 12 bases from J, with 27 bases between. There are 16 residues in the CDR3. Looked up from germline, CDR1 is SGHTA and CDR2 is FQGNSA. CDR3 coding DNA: TGTGCCAGCAGTTTCCAAAGTCAAGGGGAGTGCGATTTGCAGTTCTTC. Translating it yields CASSFQSQGECDLQFF.

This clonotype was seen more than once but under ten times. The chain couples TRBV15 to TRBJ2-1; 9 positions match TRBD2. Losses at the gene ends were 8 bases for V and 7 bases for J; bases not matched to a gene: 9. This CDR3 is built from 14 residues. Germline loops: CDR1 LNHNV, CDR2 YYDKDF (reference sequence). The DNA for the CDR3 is TGTGCCACCTCGACAGGGACTAGCTTAAATGAGCAGTTCTTC. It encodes CATSTGTSLNEQFF.

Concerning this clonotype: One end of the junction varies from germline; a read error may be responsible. The CDR3 is CASSLGEGGYNSPLF. For the CDR3, the DNA is TGTGCCAGCAGCTTGGGGGAGGGCGGCTATAATTCACCCCTCTTT. The chain joins TRBV5-6 to TRBJ2-3; 7 bases map to TRBD2. Germline V gives CDR1 SGHDT, CDR2 YYEEEE. The CDR3 totals 15 residues.

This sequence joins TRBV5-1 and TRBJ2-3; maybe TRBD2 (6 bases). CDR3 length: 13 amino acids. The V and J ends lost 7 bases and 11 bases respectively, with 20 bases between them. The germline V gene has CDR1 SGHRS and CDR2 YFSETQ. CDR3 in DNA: TGCGCCAGCGGCGTCGGGAGTGCAGATTTGCAGTATTTT. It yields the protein CASGVGSADLQYF.